Listed here is a single T cell receptor (beta chain). The clone's antigen remains unknown. There are no base qualities to consult, and no much larger clone falls within one base. Using the deep immunoSEQ assay, TCR CDR3 regions were amplified from genomic DNA by multiplex PCR. For each cell subset, the extracted genomic DNA was distributed evenly across all wells of several immunoSEQ 96-well plates, and each plate served as one replicate. For sorted subsets, about 200 ng genomic DNA, equal to about 30,000 T cell genomes, was loaded into each replicate PCR. Purified libraries were measured with a Qubit 3.0 fluorometer, size-checked on a Bioanalyzer 2100, and measured again with the KAPA Library Quantification kit. Each immunoSEQ 96-well plate was sequenced on its own single-read 150-cycle Illumina NextSeq 550 flow cell. The study's own analysis went as follows. Because the immunoSEQ output included only junctional sequences and no quality scores, the filtering could not be the same as the filtering used for full-length reads. Sequences were annotated with PyIR, a Python wrapper for IgBLAST v1.9, and V/J genes and CDR3 were assigned using IMGT germline references. Reads with weak V/J assignments (E-value above 1e-6), missing CDR3, stop codons, out-of-frame junctions, or ambiguous translated residues were removed. V3J clonotypes were defined as sequences sharing the same inferred V gene, J gene, and CDR3 amino acid sequence. Percentage overlap between repertoires was computed as shared unique clonotypes divided by the size of the smaller repertoire. RTK rarefaction, the Chao1 estimator, and Recon v2.1 estimates of unobserved clonotypes were used to assess repertoire richness. Generation probabilities for all TCRbeta clonotypes obtained by the gDNA method from a handful of donors were computed using OLGA. The source is immuneACCESS, and TCRdb retained only in-frame sequences with V and J called. Part of the clones is not carried over; for the studies checked, unresolved V genes explain less than half of this, and the remainder is unexplained. That table supplies the V and J calls and clone size; D and trimming were determined from the DNA. The sample table shows approximately 1.5 million clones, and about 98.5% are seen once. The top ten constitute roughly 0.36% of the sample.

The sample is drawn from a study of shared clonotypes between healthy human individuals (dated by TCRdb to the early 2020s). For the study in its entirety: Three men and two women, aged 18 to 49 years, made up the cohort. To increase sequencing depth and limit assay-specific biases, different laboratories used diverse techniques to prepare libraries and sequence TCR repertoires. To estimate repertoire size and how much clonotype sharing occurs between individuals, the study deeply sequenced the blood TCR repertoires of a handful of healthy adults. For each donor, three plates each were used for CD4 naive and CD4 memory, two plates were used for CD8 naive, and one plate was used for CD8 memory. Between about 0.85 and 8.9 billion PBMCs per donor were obtained by leukapheresis.

What the study reported, not specific to this receptor: Pairwise subsampling indicated that sequencing depth was expected to affect the degree of clonotype sharing among donors. Because the study included only a small number of donors, the genetic and exposure-history diversity represented was limited. When several donors were compared, the shared fraction of clonotypes was about 5.4% for naive CD4, around 3.5% for naive CD8, 2% to 2.5% for memory CD4, and roughly 0.4% for memory CD8. Naive subsets generally had larger estimated clonotype richness than memory subsets did. Incomplete sequencing was indicated by rarefaction of sorted-subset datasets, despite the large sequencing depth. Sampling was limited to blood, and TCR repertoires in tissue likely differ from TCR repertoires in blood. Compared with non-shared clonotypes, clonotypes shared by all four sorted-subset donors had higher generation probabilities.

Healthy HIV-negative adults with no recently reported acute infections or vaccinations were included as donors. All donors were Caucasian adults living in Nashville, Tennessee, USA. CD4+ T cells were enriched by magnetic negative selection; naive cells were then positively selected on CD45RA, and the negative fraction formed the memory subset. After blood collection by leukapheresis, PBMCs were isolated using Ficoll-Histopaque density gradient centrifugation and then cryopreserved in the vapor phase of liquid nitrogen. Purity and quantity of every magnetically sorted T cell population were checked by analytical flow cytometry. Each sorted fraction had its genomic DNA isolated and then quantified by UV absorbance on a Nanodrop 2000c. The TCR was taken from a man aged 25 to 40 in good health. Source material: naive CD4+ T cells sorted from blood. What this sample's cell subset or site label stands for: CD45RA+ positively selected.

The DNA sequence follows: TGTGCCAGCAGCTTAAAGGGGGTAACTCCCTACGAGCAGTACTTC. It translates to CASSLKGVTPYEQYF. This sequence uses TRBV7-9 and TRBJ2-7; a tentative D match to TRBD1 spans 6 bases. The CDR1 and CDR2 encoded by the germline V gene (reference sequence) are SEHNR and FQNEAQ. V and J are truncated by 2 bases and 2 bases respectively, leaving an intervening sequence of 13 bases. From cysteine to phenylalanine, the CDR3 is 15 amino acids long. Of the read, only the CDR3 DNA is kept; its 45 bases are in frame from base 1.